Following are 6 T cell receptor beta chains from one sample sequenced in a study of control samples from healthy donors and cancer patients. Libraries were prepared by immunoSEQ multiplex PCR; TCRdb keeps only in-frame clonotypes and omits some of them. Here the sample spans roughly 100,000 clones, around 88% being singletons. Sample: blood. Every receptor here comes from a man aged 25 to 40 in good health.

This clone occurred once. The genes are TRBV18 and TRBJ1-4; D is unclear. The ends were cut back, 3 bases at V and 8 bases at J, with 19 bases in the middle. This CDR3 has 16 residues. Germline loops: CDR1 KGHSH, CDR2 LQKENI. CDR3 in amino acids: CASSPGVPPEREKLFF. CDR3 nucleotide sequence: TGTGCCAGCTCACCCGGGGTCCCGCCGGAGAGAGAAAAACTGTTTTTT.

V usage is TRBV7-2 and J usage is TRBJ2-7, with D perhaps matching TRBD1 or TRBD2 (5 bases each). The CDR3 runs to 14 residues. The germline gives CDR1 SGHTA, CDR2 FQGNSA. Trimming shortened V by 5 bases and J by 0 bases, and 11 bases separated the two germline ends. The CDR3 DNA reads as TGTGCCAGCAGCCCGGGACCGTACTCCTACGAGCAGTACTTC. Encoded protein: CASSPGPYSYEQYF. Using reference TRBV7-2 and TRBJ2-7 for the parts outside the CDR3, the full variable domain is GAGVSQSPSNKVTEKGKDVELRCDPISGHTALYWYRQSLGQGLEFLIYFQGNSAPDKSGLPSDRFSAERTGGSVSTLTIQRTQQEDSAVYLCASSPGPYSYEQYFGPGTRLTVT.

The chain joins TRBV29-1 to TRBJ1-2; TRBD1 agrees at 10 bases. The J segment lost 3 bases and the V segment lost 3 bases, leaving 19 bases of the junction unmatched. The CDR3 has 19 amino acids. Germline CDR1 and CDR2: SQVTM and ANQGSEA. The CDR3 sequence is CSVERMGGTGETVDYGYTF. The CDR3 DNA reads as TGCAGCGTTGAGAGAATGGGAGGGACAGGGGAGACTGTAGACTATGGCTACACCTTC. The whole variable domain, remainder taken from reference TRBV29-1 and TRBJ1-2, is SAVISQKPSRDICQRGTSLTIQCQVDSQVTMMFWYRQQPGQSLTLIATANQGSEATYESGFVIDKFPISRPNLTFSTLTVSNMSPEDSSIYLCSVERMGGTGETVDYGYTFGSGTRLTVV.

The rearrangement joins TRBV19 to TRBJ1-1; possible D gene TRBD1, 5 bases. The CDR3 is made up of 13 amino acids. Germline CDR1 reads LNHDA; CDR2 reads SQIVND (reference sequence). Between the trimmed V and J ends, which lost 9 bases and 5 bases, there was a span of 16 bases. CDR3 sequence: CASRAPGRTEAFF. In DNA form, the CDR3 reads TGTGCCAGCAGGGCCCCGGGGAGGACTGAAGCTTTCTTT.

The rearrangement uses TRBV4-1 and TRBJ2-2; D is perhaps TRBD2 (7 bases). The CDR3 sequence is 17 residues long. CDR1 is MGHRA, CDR2 YSYEKL, per germline. Trimming removed 1 base from V and 5 bases from J, with 17 bases in between. This CDR3 reads CASSQGGAGVGTGELFF. Written as DNA, the CDR3 is TGCGCCAGCAGCCAAGGGGGGGCGGGAGTAGGTACCGGGGAGCTGTTTTTT.

The CDR3 loop reads CASSQGLAGGYEQYF. The CDR3 nucleotides are TGTGCCAGCAGCCAAGGACTAGCGGGAGGCTACGAGCAGTACTTC. The V and J genes are TRBV13 and TRBJ2-7, with 14 bases fitting TRBD2. Germline loops: CDR1 PRHDT, CDR2 FYEKMQ (reference sequence). The CDR3 length is 15 residues. V was clipped by 5 bases and J by 3 bases; unmatched bases: 3.